The clone carrying this TCR beta chain has more than one count but fewer than ten. What it recognizes is unknown. These data originate in a study of naive and memory T cell subsets. Findings and caveats of the study: Clonotypes are single alpha or beta chains, not paired receptors. There was no ground truth to check naive and memory subset results.

An equimolar mix of two oligonucleotides served as the beta constant-region primer for TRBC1 and TRBC2. TCRdb redid the calling of the UMI-ligation and nested PCR reads with MiXCR, one entry per CDR3 protein. The sample holds some 87,000 distinct CDR3 sequences, about 7% seen once. Cells stained for CD3, CD4, CD8, CD45RA and CD27 were sorted into four subsets. This CDR3 has 15 amino acids. J lost 6 bases, V lost 5 bases, and 11 bases had no gene match. The germline V gene has CDR1 LNHDA and CDR2 SQIVND (reference sequence). The sequence was obtained from a human donor in good health. The chain is built from TRBV19 and TRBJ2-5, with TRBD1 matching 8 bases. The sample was central memory CD4+ T cells from blood. CDR3 nucleotide sequence: TGTGCCAGTAGTCCCCCCACAGGGGGAAGGAAGACCCAGTACTTC. Residues: CASSPPTGGRKTQYF.